This T cell receptor beta chain appears in the sequencing data of a study of T cell repertoires in cytomegalovirus infection. Overall study findings and caveats: Predominance within the ex vivo response was attributable to HLA-C-restricted CMV-specific TCR beta clonotypes.

The CDR3 consists of 12 residues. Germline V gene data show CDR1 as KGHDR and CDR2 as SFDVKD. Trimming stripped 1 base from V and 5 bases from J, with 5 bases between. This clonotype has more than one count but fewer than ten. Its matching antigen is unknown. TCRdb analysed the reads with MiXCR anew, one entry per CDR3 protein. Of roughly 190,000 distinct CDR3 sequences listed, approximately 9.6% are singletons. Source material: PBMCs. The source of this sequence is a human donor in good health (CMV status not recorded). Some clones in this sample may be carry-over from other donors' samples. The genes are TRBV24-1 and TRBJ2-7, with D hard to call. The CDR3 spells CATSDFSDEQYF. The CDR3 nucleotides read TGTGCCACCAGTGATTTCTCTGACGAGCAGTACTTC.